The entry below describes one T cell receptor beta chain. Participants were placed into cohorts based on the clinical history they reported. This entry is derived from a study of blood T cell repertoires in COVID-19. The overall study: Samples taken during acute and convalescent COVID-19 were collected in the United States, Italy and Spain.

Here immunoSEQ multiplex PCR was the method, and the copy in TCRdb shows in-frame clones only, minus some. This table holds approximately 200,000 clones, roughly 86% found once. The CDR3 sequence is 17 residues long. Germline CDR1 and CDR2: SGHTA and FQGTGA. The V segment lost 0 bases and the J segment 1 base; nucleotides outside the gene matches: 4. This TCR derives from a woman in her 30s who had recovered from COVID-19. The chain joins TRBV7-3 to TRBJ2-3, with 10 bases matching TRBD2. Material for sequencing was PBMCs or T cells enriched from blood (not recorded which). The CDR3 bases are TGTGCCAGCAGCTTAACATCTGGGACTAGCGGCACAGATACGCAGTATTTT. It yields the protein CASSLTSGTSGTDTQYF.